The T cell receptor (beta chain) under discussion was sequenced for a study of spatial heterogeneity in lung cancer. Background on the study: Among detected sequences, beta-chain ones consistently exceeded alpha-chain ones in number.

This clonotype was seen ten or more times. Individual TCR cDNA molecules each bore their own unique molecular identifier. One entry per CDR3 protein, called by TCRdb with MiXCR from the 5' RACE reads. The repertoire includes more than 9,000 distinct CDR3 sequences, roughly 6.4% of them detected once, and approximately 10% sits in the top ten. Stated time point: sample taken at primary tumor resection. The authors sequenced whole RNA from tumor, nontumor lung or frozen PBMC without sorting. The 55 to 90 donors had untreated early-stage non-small cell lung cancer. This clonotype originated in a male donor with early-stage non-small cell lung cancer. This specimen was normal lung tissue next to the tumor, taken at surgery.

This CDR3 is CAWIEDRNQPQHF. Written as DNA, the CDR3 is TGTGCCTGGATCGAGGACAGAAATCAGCCCCAGCATTTT. The chain couples TRBV30 to TRBJ1-5; D might be TRBD1 (6 bases). V gave up 4 bases and J gave up 4 bases, with 11 bases separating them. Germline lookup yields CDR1 GTSNPN and CDR2 SVGIG (reference sequence). There are 13 residues in the CDR3.